At least ten counts were recorded for the clone carrying this T cell receptor (beta chain). Its antigen remains unidentified. The CDR3 loop spans 14 amino acids. In germline, CDR1 is MDHEN, CDR2 SYDVKM. V lost 5 bases to trimming and J lost 3 bases; unmatched junction nucleotides: 6. The entry originates in a study of beta chain features in type 1 diabetes. Across the whole study: The patient and healthy donor groups were comparable for age, gender and cell yields. Cells sorted and examined across all samples totaled approximately 100 million. Whole-study findings and limits: Across all four CD4+ subsets, people with type 1 diabetes showed modestly shorter TCRB CDR3s. Patients showed naive, central memory and Treg TCRB repertoires that appeared more similar than those of healthy donors.

The isolated RNA, all of it, was reverse transcribed, so expressed TCRB transcripts were what got sequenced. Sequencing was performed with immunoSEQ multiplex PCR; in TCRdb, only in-frame clones are kept and a portion is missing. The sample shows 120,000 to 150,000 clones, around 9.3% of them seen only once. The sample comprised naive CD4+ T cells from blood. The clonotype comes from a young man in good health. The chain couples TRBV28 to TRBJ2-7; TRBD2 agrees at 8 bases. CDR3: CASSAGLVLYEQYF. DNA for the CDR3: TGTGCCAGCAGTGCGGGACTAGTTCTCTACGAGCAGTACTTC.